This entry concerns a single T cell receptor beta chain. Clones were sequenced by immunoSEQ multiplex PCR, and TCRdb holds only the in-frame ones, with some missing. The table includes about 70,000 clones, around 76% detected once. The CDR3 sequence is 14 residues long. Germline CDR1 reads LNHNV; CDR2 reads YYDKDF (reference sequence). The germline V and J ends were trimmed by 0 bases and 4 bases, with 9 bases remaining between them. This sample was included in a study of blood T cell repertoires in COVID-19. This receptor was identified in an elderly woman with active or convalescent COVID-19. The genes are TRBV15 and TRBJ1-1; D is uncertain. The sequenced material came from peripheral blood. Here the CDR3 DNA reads TGTGCCACCAGCAGAGATGGGAGTTTCACTGAAGCTTTCTTT. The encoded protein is CATSRDGSFTEAFF.